This section outlines one T cell receptor beta chain sequence together with its context. The treatment here: oral pan-JAK inhibitor, 5-10 mg twice daily. RNA extraction and reverse transcription yielded cDNA as sequencing template. Clones were sequenced by immunoSEQ multiplex PCR, and TCRdb holds only the in-frame ones, with some missing. The repertoire includes some 110,000 clones, about 60% of them detected once, and 9% to 15% sits in the top ten. Per the germline V gene, CDR1 is MGHRA and CDR2 is YSYEKL. V was pared by 1 base and J by 3 bases, with 13 bases between. The CDR3 contains 15 residues. This entry is derived from a study of CD8+ T cells in alopecia areata.

The input for sequencing was CD8+ T cells sorted from blood, taken at week 24, from a patient treated with tofacitinib. This sequence was found in a human donor with alopecia areata. J is TRBJ2-7 and V is TRBV4-1; D ambiguous. CDR3 residues: CASSQGTAPGYEQYF. In DNA form, the CDR3 reads TGCGCCAGCAGCCAAGGAACAGCCCCGGGCTACGAGCAGTACTTC.